What follows describes a single T cell receptor beta chain. Source study methods: Quantification of nucleated cells was approximated via reference gene primer amplification. The assay was immunoSEQ multiplex PCR, and TCRdb's table has in-frame clones only and misses some. That table gives V, J and clone size, and the DNA gave D and trimming. The sample lists about 45,000 clones; roughly 90% were seen once. The data were obtained in a study of blood T cell repertoires in COVID-19. Whole-study context: COVID-19 samples, acute and convalescent, were from the United States, Italy and Spain.

V shed 8 bases, J shed 5 bases, and the junction held 5 bases outside the gene matches. The CDR3 has 13 amino acids. Looked up from germline, CDR1 is SNHLY and CDR2 is FYNNEI. The receptor was isolated from a woman of 80 years or more in a cohort sampled during active or convalescent COVID-19. The sample taken for sequencing was peripheral blood. The chain recombines TRBV2 with TRBJ1-4; 7 bases fit TRBD1. CDR3 coding DNA: TGTGCCAGCTGTGGGACAGTAAATGAAAAACTGTTTTTT. Its protein product is CASCGTVNEKLFF.